The text below deals with one T cell receptor (beta chain). Antigen unknown. The record originates from a study of T-cell memory formation after mild COVID-19. General study findings and limits: CD4+ contracting clones were mainly CM and EM; CD8+ ones, EMRA.

MiXCR, applied by TCRdb to the 5' RACE reads, yields one record per CDR3 protein. The data contain about 440,000 distinct CDR3 sequences, around 20% of them singletons. Germline V gene sequence: CDR1 SGHTA, CDR2 FQGNSA. The length of the CDR3 is 14 residues. V shed 5 bases and J 5 bases; nucleotides not matched to a gene: 5. The sequence was collected from an adult woman who had mild COVID-19 (a few samples of this study predate the infection). Cell type and time point are not known. The sequenced sample was PBMCs or a T cell subset sorted from them (not recorded which). This chain links TRBV7-2 with TRBJ2-5; 10 positions agree with TRBD1. CDR3 in amino acids: CASSRQGAPETQYF. DNA of the CDR3: TGTGCCAGCAGCCGACAGGGGGCTCCGGAGACCCAGTACTTC.